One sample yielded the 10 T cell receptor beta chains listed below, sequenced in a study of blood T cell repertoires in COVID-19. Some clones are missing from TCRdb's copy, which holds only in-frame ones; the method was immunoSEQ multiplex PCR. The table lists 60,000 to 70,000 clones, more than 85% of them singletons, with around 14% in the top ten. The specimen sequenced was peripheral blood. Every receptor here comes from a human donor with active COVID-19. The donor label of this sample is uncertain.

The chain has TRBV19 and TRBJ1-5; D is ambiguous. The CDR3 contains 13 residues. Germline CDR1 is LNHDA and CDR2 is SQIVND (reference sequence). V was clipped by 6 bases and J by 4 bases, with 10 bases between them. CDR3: CASRGGPNQPQHF. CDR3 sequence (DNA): TGTGCCAGTAGGGGCGGGCCAAATCAGCCCCAGCATTTT.

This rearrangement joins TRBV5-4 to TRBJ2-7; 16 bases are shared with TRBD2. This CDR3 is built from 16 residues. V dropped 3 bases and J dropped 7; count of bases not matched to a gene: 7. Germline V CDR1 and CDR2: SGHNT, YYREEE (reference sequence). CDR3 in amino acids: CASSSGTSGRASEQYF. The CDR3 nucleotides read TGTGCCAGCAGCTCGGGGACTAGCGGGAGGGCGTCAGAGCAGTACTTC.

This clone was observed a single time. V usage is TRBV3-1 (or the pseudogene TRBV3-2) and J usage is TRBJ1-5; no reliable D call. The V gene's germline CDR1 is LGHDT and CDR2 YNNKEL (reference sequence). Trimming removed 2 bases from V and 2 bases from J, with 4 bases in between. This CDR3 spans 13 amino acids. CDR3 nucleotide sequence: TGTGCCAGCAGCCAAATAGGCAATCAGCCCCAGCATTTT. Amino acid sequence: CASSQIGNQPQHF.

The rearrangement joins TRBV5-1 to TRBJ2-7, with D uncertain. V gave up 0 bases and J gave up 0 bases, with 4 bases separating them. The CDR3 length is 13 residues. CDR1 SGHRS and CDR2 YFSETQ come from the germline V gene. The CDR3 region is CASSLGSSYEQYF. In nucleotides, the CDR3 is TGCGCCAGCAGCTTGGGCAGCTCCTACGAGCAGTACTTC.

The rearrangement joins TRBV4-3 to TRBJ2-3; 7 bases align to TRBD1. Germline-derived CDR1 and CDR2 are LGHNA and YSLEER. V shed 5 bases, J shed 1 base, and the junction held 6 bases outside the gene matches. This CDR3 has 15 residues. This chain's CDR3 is CASSFRTGGTDTQYF. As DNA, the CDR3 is TGCGCCAGCAGCTTTAGGACAGGTGGCACAGATACGCAGTATTTT.

The CDR3 bases are TGTGCCAGCAGCGTAGCTGTTACTAGCGTATACGAGCAGTACTTC. This encodes CASSVAVTSVYEQYF. The chain combines TRBV9 with TRBJ2-7; 7 bases map to TRBD2. J lost 4 bases, V lost 0 bases, and 7 bases had no gene match. The CDR3 runs 15 residues. Germline lookup yields CDR1 SGDLS and CDR2 YYNGEE. Together with reference TRBV9 and TRBJ2-7, the CDR3 gives the full variable domain: DSGVTQTPKHLITATGQRVTLRCSPRSGDLSVYWYQQSLDQGLQFLIQYYNGEERAKGNILERFSAQQFPDLHSELNLSSLELGDSALYFCASSVAVTSVYEQYFGPGTRLTVT.

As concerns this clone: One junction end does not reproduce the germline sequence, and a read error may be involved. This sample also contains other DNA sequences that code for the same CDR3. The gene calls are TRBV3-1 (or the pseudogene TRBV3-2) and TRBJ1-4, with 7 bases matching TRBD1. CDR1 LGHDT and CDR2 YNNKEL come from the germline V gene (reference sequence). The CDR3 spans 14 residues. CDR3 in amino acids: CASSPRQGDEKLFF. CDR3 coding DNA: TGTGCCAGCAGCCCCCGACAGGGAGACGAAAAGCTGTTTTTT.

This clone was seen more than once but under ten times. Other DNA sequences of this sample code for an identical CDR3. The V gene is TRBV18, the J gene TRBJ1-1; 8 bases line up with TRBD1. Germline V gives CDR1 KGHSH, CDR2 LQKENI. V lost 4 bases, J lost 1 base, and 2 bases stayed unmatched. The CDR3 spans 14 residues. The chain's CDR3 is CASSQGQENTEAFF. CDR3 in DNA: TGTGCCAGCTCACAGGGACAGGAGAACACTGAAGCTTTCTTT.

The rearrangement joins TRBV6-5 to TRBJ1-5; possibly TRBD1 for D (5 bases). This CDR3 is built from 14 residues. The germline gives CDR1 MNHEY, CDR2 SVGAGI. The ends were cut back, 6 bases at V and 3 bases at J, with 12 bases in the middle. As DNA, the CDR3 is TGTGCCAGCAGGATGCTGGACATCAATCAGCCCCAGCATTTT. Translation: CASRMLDINQPQHF.

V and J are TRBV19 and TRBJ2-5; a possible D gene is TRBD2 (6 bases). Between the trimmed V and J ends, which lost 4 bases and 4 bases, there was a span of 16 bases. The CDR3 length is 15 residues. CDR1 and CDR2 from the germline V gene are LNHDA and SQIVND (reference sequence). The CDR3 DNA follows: TGTGCCAGTAGTAGCGGGGCTGGGACGGTAGAGACCCAGTACTTC. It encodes CASSSGAGTVETQYF.